Listed below are T cell receptor beta chains from one sample, sequenced in a study of Ad26.COV2.S vaccination and SARS-CoV-2 variants. TCRdb's copy holds only in-frame clones and misses some; the assay was immunoSEQ multiplex PCR. The profile shows 360,000 or so clones, roughly 90% of them singletons. Source: peripheral blood, taken in a trial of Ad26.COV2.S vaccine versus placebo. The receptors stem from a person between 18 and 65 years old who received the Ad26.COV2.S COVID-19 vaccine or a placebo. CDR3s leave out the opening cysteine and the closing phenylalanine or tryptophan.

TRBV27,TRBJ2-7,ASSLEPDYEQY
TRBV9,TRBJ2-4,ASSVDPGGDDIQY
TRBV7-9,TRBJ2-2,ASRNLADTGELF
TRBV28,TRBJ1-2,ASSGYYGYT
TRBV7-8,TRBJ1-3,ASSLEGTGFSGNTIY
TRBV4-1,TRBJ2-3,ASSHRASTDTQY
TRBV18,TRBJ2-3,ASSPGTGFTLLGTDTQY
TRBV19,TRBJ2-7,ASSIVRKPLSEQY
TRBV20-1,TRBJ1-1,SASTGEMNTEAF
TRBV7-7,TRBJ2-2,ASSLETLADTGELF
TRBV13,TRBJ2-2,ASSLDRRPGELF
TRBV29-1,TRBJ2-3,SVERSPEDTQY
TRBV10-3,TRBJ1-5,AISEADNSNQPQH
TRBV28,TRBJ2-5,ASTGGGVGQETQY
TRBV10-3,TRBJ1-1,ATSGTDNTEAF
TRBV27,TRBJ1-1,ASSKTGSEAF
TRBV7-3,TRBJ2-2,ASSTRTSGSLKAGELF
TRBV5-1,TRBJ1-3,ASSLETALTGNTIY
TRBV6-4,TRBJ2-3,ASSPSGTGMTDTQY
TRBV27,TRBJ2-1,ASSLPGTWVNEQF
TRBV6-1,TRBJ1-5,ASSEEGDQPQH
TRBV2,TRBJ2-2,ASDTRTGFAGELF
TRBV3-1/TRBV3-2,TRBJ1-5,ASRLRDRASPPYSNQPQH
TRBV5-1,TRBJ1-3,ASSLAGRGNTIY
TRBV7-8,TRBJ1-1,ASSSRGGTEAF
TRBV19,TRBJ2-2,ASSSPGTGELF
TRBV30,TRBJ2-5,AWRSRQTQY
TRBV3-1/TRBV3-2,TRBJ1-1,ASSQQQGWVTEAF